A single TCR beta chain is shown here with its context. Its antigen is as yet unknown. This sample is part of a study of T cell responses to AZD1222 COVID-19 vaccine. Study-wide results and caveats: None of the repertoires were sampled until the peak T cell response had passed. Baseline serology detected seropositivity in only a handful of AZD1222 recipients. White British ancestry dominated among donors, who included more females, and clonal diversity was possibly underestimated. Unmutated regions of variants are reportedly targeted by nearly half of spike-specific TCRs.

The CDR3 is made up of 15 amino acids. Germline CDR1 is SGHTA and CDR2 is FQGTGA. V lost 1 base and J lost 5; bases outside the gene matches: 5. Assay: immunoSEQ multiplex PCR; the TCRdb copy retains only in-frame clones and omits some. The sample lists more than 95,000 clones, about nine tenths occurring once. This chain uses TRBV7-3 with TRBJ1-1; 9 bases align to TRBD1. The sequence derives from an adult in good health. The specimen comprised peripheral blood, sampled on day 0 of AZD1222 vaccination. The CDR3 here is CASSLMGTGLTEAFF. Written as DNA, the CDR3 is TGTGCCAGCAGCTTAATGGGGACAGGGCTAACTGAAGCTTTCTTT.